One TCR beta chain is described in this entry. This sample is part of a study of PD-L1 blockade in urothelial cancer. The time point: peripheral blood 6 weeks after treatment start. Libraries were prepared by immunoSEQ multiplex PCR; TCRdb keeps only in-frame clonotypes and omits some of them. The data contain some 120,000 clones, approximately 90% of them singletons. Germline CDR1 is SGHTA and CDR2 is FQGNSA. V lost 2 bases and J lost 0, with 14 bases in between. The CDR3 contains 17 residues. The starting material was PBMCs, obtained around atezolizumab (anti-PD-L1) treatment. The chain joins TRBV7-2 to TRBJ2-1; D is perhaps TRBD2 (6 bases). The receptor's source is a man in his fifties or sixties with urothelial cancer. The CDR3 loop is CASSLRRGGLSYNEQFF. Here the CDR3 DNA reads TGTGCCAGCAGCTTAAGGCGCGGAGGGCTCTCCTACAATGAGCAGTTCTTC.